These T cell receptor beta chains were read from a single sample in a study of blood T cell repertoires in COVID-19. Only in-frame clones appear in the TCRdb table, and some are missing; sequencing was by immunoSEQ multiplex PCR. The sample contains about 260,000 clones, 75% to 95% of which appear only once. Material for sequencing was peripheral blood. Source of these receptors: a person in their late teens or twenties with COVID-19, enrolled during active disease. The CDR3 runs from the conserved cysteine through the conserved F or W. A D gene is named only where the DNA matches it firmly. Some rows have no size entry. The others give once, few or many, or a class for an expanded clone.

J: TRBJ2-3; size: -; V: TRBV10-3; D: TRBD2; length: 16; CDR3: CAISDPGTRSTDTQYF; DNA: TGTGCCATCAGTGACCCCGGGACTAGGAGCACAGATACGCAGTATTTT
J: TRBJ1-4; size: -; V: TRBV6-5; D: -; length: 14; CDR3: CASSYSQRPEKLFF; DNA: TGTGCCAGCAGTTACAGCCAGCGACCTGAAAAACTGTTTTTT
J: TRBJ1-6; size: -; V: TRBV27; D: -; length: 12; CDR3: CASSLGYSPLHF; DNA: TGTGCCAGCAGTTTGGGCTATTCACCCCTCCACTTT
J: TRBJ1-1; size: few; V: TRBV7-2; D: -; length: 13; CDR3: CASSLGEGTEAFF; DNA: TGTGCCAGCAGCTTGGGAGAGGGCACTGAAGCTTTCTTT
J: TRBJ1-1; size: -; V: TRBV20-1; D: -; length: 11; CDR3: CSAYLNTEAFF; DNA: TGCAGTGCTTATTTGAACACTGAAGCTTTCTTT
J: TRBJ2-1; size: -; V: TRBV29-1; D: TRBD1; length: 13; CDR3: CSVAGQGGYRQFF; DNA: TGCAGCGTCGCGGGACAGGGGGGGTATCGGCAGTTCTTC
J: TRBJ2-1; size: -; V: TRBV24-1; D: TRBD2; length: 14; CDR3: CATSWTSGGNEQFF; DNA: TGTGCCACCAGTTGGACTAGCGGCGGCAATGAGCAGTTCTTC
J: TRBJ2-5; size: -; V: TRBV14; D: TRBD2; length: 12; CDR3: CASSQGRGTQYF; DNA: TGTGCCAGCAGCCAGGGGAGGGGGACCCAGTACTTC
J: TRBJ2-7; size: few; V: TRBV4-1; D: -; length: 17; CDR3: CASSQPPPRTGSLEQYF; DNA: TGCGCCAGCAGCCAACCCCCCCCGAGGACGGGATCCCTCGAGCAGTACTTC
J: TRBJ2-3; size: -; V: TRBV6-1; D: TRBD1; length: 16; CDR3: CASSEPTGASADTQYF; DNA: TGTGCCAGCAGTGAGCCGACAGGGGCGTCGGCGGATACGCAGTATTTT
J: TRBJ1-1; size: -; V: TRBV27; D: TRBD1; length: 14; CDR3: CASSRQGENTEAFF; DNA: TGTGCCAGCAGCAGACAGGGGGAGAACACTGAAGCTTTCTTT
J: TRBJ2-2; size: -; V: TRBV9; D: -; length: 14; CDR3: CASSLYTNTGELFF; DNA: TGTGCCAGCAGCCTTTATACGAACACCGGGGAGCTGTTTTTT
J: TRBJ1-5; size: once; V: TRBV4-1; D: -; length: 14; CDR3: CASSQQGTDQPQHF; DNA: TGCGCCAGCAGCCAACAGGGAACAGATCAGCCCCAGCATTTT
J: TRBJ1-2; size: -; V: TRBV28; D: -; length: 14; CDR3: CASTTGGANYGYTF; DNA: TGTGCCAGCACCACCGGGGGAGCCAACTATGGCTACACCTTC
J: TRBJ1-5; size: once; V: TRBV5-6; D: -; length: 15; CDR3: CASSLQGIGNQPQHF; DNA: TGTGCCAGCAGCTTGCAGGGGATTGGCAATCAGCCCCAGCATTTT
J: TRBJ2-3; size: -; V: TRBV19; D: TRBD2; length: 18; CDR3: CASSPRHPTSGPTDTQYF; DNA: TGTGCCAGTAGTCCCCGACATCCGACTAGCGGACCCACAGATACGCAGTATTTT
J: TRBJ1-1; size: -; V: TRBV7-9; D: -; length: 14; CDR3: CASSYQGLGTEAFF; DNA: TGTGCCAGCAGCTATCAGGGGTTAGGCACTGAAGCTTTCTTT